Listed below are T cell receptor beta chains from one sample, sequenced in a study of technical replicates of blood from a few donors. Clones were read by immunoSEQ multiplex PCR, and TCRdb kept only the in-frame ones, dropping some. The repertoire has tens of thousands of clones, about 87% of them found once; the top ten carry less than 5%. The sequenced material came from PBMCs. The receptor source for this set is a human donor in good health. Some clones in this sample may be carry-over from other donors' samples. The CDR3 runs from the conserved cysteine through the conserved F or W. The D gene is left open where the match is weak. Only part of the rows carry a size: once, few, many, or a class if the clone is expanded.

d_gene,abundance,j_gene,v_gene,CDR3aa,CDR3nt
-,-,TRBJ1-2,TRBV7-2,CASSLAREDGYTF,TGTGCCAGCAGCTTAGCCAGGGAGGATGGCTACACCTTC
-,-,TRBJ1-5,TRBV6-1,CASSEMNGGQPQHF,TGTGCCAGCAGTGAAATGAATGGAGGCCAGCCCCAGCATTTT
-,-,TRBJ2-1,TRBV11-3,CASSSSGYNEQFF,TGTGCCAGCAGCTCTAGTGGGTACAATGAGCAGTTCTTC
TRBD1,-,TRBJ2-2,TRBV18,CASSLQGASSTGELFF,TGTGCCAGCTCACTACAGGGGGCTTCAAGCACCGGGGAGCTGTTTTTT
-,-,TRBJ2-5,TRBV13,CASSTEGRGGETQYF,TGTGCCAGCAGCACCGAAGGCAGGGGCGGCGAGACCCAGTACTTC
TRBD2,-,TRBJ2-1,TRBV5-1,CASSSLAGSSYNEQFF,TGCGCCAGCAGCTCCCTAGCGGGAAGCTCCTACAATGAGCAGTTCTTC
-,-,TRBJ2-7,TRBV30,CAWSEDSFSYEQYF,TGTGCCTGGAGTGAAGACAGTTTCTCCTACGAGCAGTACTTC
-,-,TRBJ1-3,TRBV27,CASSLSGRASDTIYF,TGTGCCAGCAGTTTAAGCGGGAGGGCAAGTGACACCATATATTTT
-,-,TRBJ1-1,TRBV6-5,CASSYRGGKAFF,TGTGCCAGCAGTTACCGGGGGGGGAAAGCTTTCTTT
TRBD2,-,TRBJ2-3,TRBV10-3,CAIRPGLAGGPLDTQYF,TGTGCCATCAGGCCGGGACTAGCGGGAGGGCCTTTAGATACGCAGTATTTT
-,-,TRBJ1-2,TRBV10-1,CASPRGKGPGGYTF,TGCGCCAGCCCCCGGGGGAAGGGGCCTGGTGGCTACACCTTC
-,-,TRBJ2-5,TRBV7-2,CASSFGQQETQYF,TGTGCCAGCAGCTTTGGACAGCAAGAGACCCAGTACTTC
-,-,TRBJ1-2,TRBV30,CAWMEGVGGYTF,TGTGCCTGGATGGAGGGAGTGGGAGGCTACACCTTC
-,once,TRBJ2-7,TRBV11-2,CASSSGAADRAYEQYF,TGTGCCAGCAGCTCAGGGGCGGCGGACAGAGCCTACGAGCAGTACTTC
-,-,TRBJ2-5,TRBV11-3,CASSWGVGVETQYF,TGTGCCAGCAGCTGGGGGGTAGGGGTTGAGACCCAGTACTTC
-,-,TRBJ1-5,TRBV2,CASSEITTNQPQHF,TGTGCCAGCAGTGAAATAACTACCAATCAGCCCCAGCATTTT
TRBD1,once,TRBJ2-6,TRBV5-1,CASSSRDSAPNVLTF,TGCGCCAGCAGCTCCCGGGACAGCGCGCCCAACGTCCTGACTTTC
-,-,TRBJ1-1,TRBV25-1,CASSDRGGNTEAFF,TGTGCCAGCAGTGATCGGGGGGGGAACACTGAAGCTTTCTTT
-,-,TRBJ1-2,TRBV19,CASSIGANYGYTF,TGTGCCAGTAGTATAGGAGCTAACTATGGCTACACCTTC
-,-,TRBJ2-7,TRBV4-2,CASSQDLTANSYEQYF,TGTGCCAGCAGCCAAGATCTAACAGCCAACTCCTACGAGCAGTACTTC
-,few,TRBJ2-2,TRBV7-9,CASSLSENGELFF,TGTGCCAGCAGCTTATCAGAAAACGGGGAGCTGTTTTTT
TRBD1,few,TRBJ1-2,TRBV19,CASSRDRDYGYTF,TGTGCCAGTAGTCGGGACAGGGACTATGGCTACACCTTC
-,-,TRBJ2-1,TRBV29-1,CSVEGGLIKGRQFF,TGCAGCGTTGAAGGGGGCCTAATCAAGGGCCGGCAGTTCTTC
-,few,TRBJ2-1,TRBV4-3,CASSQDSGPPYNEQFF,TGCGCCAGCAGCCAAGACAGCGGACCCCCCTACAATGAGCAGTTCTTC
TRBD2,-,TRBJ2-7,TRBV15,CATSRSGGLYEQYF,TGTGCCACCAGCAGGAGCGGGGGCCTCTACGAGCAGTACTTC
-,-,TRBJ1-4,TRBV5-1,CASSLMAGQGNEKLFF,TGCGCCAGCAGCTTGATGGCAGGGCAGGGGAATGAAAAACTGTTTTTT
-,-,TRBJ2-2,TRBV7-2,CASSLKALNTGELFF,TGTGCCAGCAGCCTGAAAGCGCTTAACACCGGGGAGCTGTTTTTT
TRBD2,-,TRBJ2-5,TRBV27,CASSPRGGGPEETQYF,TGTGCCAGCAGCCCACGTGGGGGAGGGCCAGAAGAGACCCAGTACTTC
-,-,TRBJ2-3,TRBV7-7,CASRKNRGRGNTQYF,TGTGCCAGCAGAAAAAATCGGGGCAGGGGAAATACGCAGTATTTT
-,-,TRBJ1-1,TRBV27,CASSPLSGVNTEAFF,TGTGCCAGCAGTCCCCTCTCGGGGGTGAACACTGAAGCTTTCTTT
TRBD1,-,TRBJ1-4,TRBV7-2,CASSVPRGANEKLFF,TGTGCCAGCAGCGTGCCCAGGGGGGCTAATGAAAAACTGTTTTTT